The 17 T cell receptor beta chains below were found in one sample sequenced in a study of beta chain features in type 1 diabetes. Reverse transcription of all isolated RNA meant that expressed TCRB transcripts were sequenced. Data came from immunoSEQ multiplex PCR; TCRdb stores just in-frame clones and leaves some out. The sample holds about 52,000 clones, around 40% seen once. Their antigens remain unidentified. The study, taken as a whole, reports: Across all four CD4+ subsets, people with type 1 diabetes showed modestly shorter TCRB CDR3s.

What was sequenced was Tregs from blood. These receptors were collected from a man aged 25-45 years with type 1 diabetes.

V and J are TRBV2 and TRBJ2-7; perhaps TRBD1 as D (5 bases). The CDR3 loop spans 14 amino acids. V was pared by 7 bases and J by 3 bases, with 16 bases between. Looked up from germline, CDR1 is SNHLY and CDR2 is FYNNEI. The CDR3 DNA sequence: TGTGCCAGCACTTACGCGACAGAAAGCTACGAGCAGTACTTC. Protein sequence: CASTYATESYEQYF. Together with reference TRBV2 and TRBJ2-7, the CDR3 gives the full variable domain: EPEVTQTPSHQVTQMGQEVILRCVPISNHLYFYWYRQILGQKVEFLVSFYNNEISEKSEIFDDQFSVERPDGSNFTLKIRSTKLEDSAMYFCASTYATESYEQYFGPGTRLTVT.

The rearrangement uses TRBV21-1 and TRBJ2-1; the table's TRBD2 call for D was not verified on the DNA. TRBV21-1 corresponds to a pseudogene. The CDR3 is 14 residues long. CDR3 sequence (DNA): TGTGCCAGCACCCGGAGGGAAAAGAACAATGAGCAGTTCTTC. It yields the protein CASTRREKNNEQFF.

This sequence joins TRBV19 and TRBJ1-2, with 8 bases that match TRBD1. Germline V gene sequence: CDR1 LNHDA, CDR2 SQIVND (reference sequence). The CDR3 length is 12 residues. Trimming at V came to 8 bases and at J to 4 bases, leaving 3 bases not matched to a gene. CDR3 protein: CASGTGGYGYTF. DNA of the CDR3: TGTGCCAGTGGAACAGGGGGCTATGGCTACACCTTC.

This chain uses TRBV27 with TRBJ2-5; 7 nucleotides match TRBD1. Germline V gives CDR1 MNHEY, CDR2 SMNVEV (reference sequence). Trimming took 4 bases from V and 11 from J; bases not matched to a gene: 19. CDR3 length equals 16 residues. The CDR3 bases are TGTGCCAGCAGTTCGCATGCACGAAGCCCTCAGGGGGAGCAGTACTTC. Its protein product is CASSSHARSPQGEQYF.

The chain links TRBV2 to TRBJ1-1; TRBD1 is a possible D gene (5 bases). Germline V gene data show CDR1 as SNHLY and CDR2 as FYNNEI. The V and J ends lost 8 bases and 4 bases respectively, with 14 bases between them. This CDR3 spans 13 amino acids. Written as DNA, the CDR3 is TGTGCCAGCGCGGCGCAGGGTGGCACTGAAGCTTTCTTT. As protein: CASAAQGGTEAFF.

The chain couples TRBV27 to TRBJ2-1; D might be TRBD1 (5 bases). The CDR3 runs 15 residues. Per the germline V gene, CDR1 is MNHEY and CDR2 is SMNVEV (reference sequence). Between the trimmed V and J ends, which lost 6 bases and 8 bases, there was a span of 20 bases. The CDR3 protein is CASSPHVDSPDEQFF. CDR3 in DNA: TGTGCCAGCAGCCCTCACGTAGACAGCCCCGATGAGCAGTTCTTC.

This rearrangement joins TRBV7-6 to TRBJ2-2; 10 bases agree with TRBD2. Germline V gene lookup returns CDR1 SGHVS and CDR2 FNYEAQ. The CDR3 is 17 residues long. Losses at the gene ends were 0 bases for V and 5 bases for J; bases not matched to a gene: 6. CDR3 coding DNA: TGTGCCAGCAGCTTAGCGCTAGCGGGAGTTGGAACCGGGGAGCTGTTTTTT. Amino acids: CASSLALAGVGTGELFF.

CDR3 protein: CASSVQGYYEQYF. CDR3 bases: TGCGCCAGCAGCGTGCAGGGTTACTACGAGCAGTACTTC. V and J are TRBV5-1 and TRBJ2-7; TRBD1 might be the D (5 bases). The CDR3 is 13 amino acids. Germline V gene lookup returns CDR1 SGHRS and CDR2 YFSETQ. V lost 4 bases to trimming and J lost 3 bases, with 11 bases between them.

This clone has a handful of counts. This chain connects TRBV30 to TRBJ2-1, with a weak D call TRBD2 (5 bases). Trimming cost V 1 base and J 6 bases, with 10 bases left between them. The CDR3 runs 13 residues. Germline CDR1 is GTSNPN and CDR2 is SVGIG (reference sequence). The CDR3 reads CAWSATEGNEQFF. The CDR3 DNA reads as TGTGCCTGGAGTGCAACAGAGGGCAATGAGCAGTTCTTC.

The V call is TRBV10-3, the J call TRBJ2-1, with 8 positions matching TRBD1. Germline loops: CDR1 ENHRY, CDR2 SYGVKD. The CDR3 has 14 residues. Trimming removed 6 bases from V and 7 bases from J; junction bases left unmatched: 8. This CDR3 reads CAIRTGETKNEQFF. Here the CDR3 DNA reads TGTGCCATCAGGACAGGGGAAACTAAGAATGAGCAGTTCTTC.

Only a few counts were recorded for this clone. The V gene is TRBV18, the J gene TRBJ2-1; D may be TRBD1 (6 bases). CDR3 length: 15 amino acids. The germline gives CDR1 KGHSH, CDR2 LQKENI. With 6 bases removed from V and 2 bases from J, the gap between germline ends came to 14 bases. For the CDR3, the DNA is TGTGCCAGCTCGTTCCAGGGGCTAACCTACAATGAGCAGTTCTTC. Amino acid sequence: CASSFQGLTYNEQFF. Full variable domain (rest looked up from reference TRBV18 and TRBJ2-1): NAGVMQNPRHLVRRRGQEARLRCSPMKGHSHVYWYRQLPEEGLKFMVYLQKENIIDESGMPKERFSAEFPKEGPSILRIQQVVRGDSAAYFCASSFQGLTYNEQFFGPGTRLTVL.

The CDR3 DNA sequence: TGTGCCAGCAGCGTAGGGCAGGGTGAAGCTTTCTTT. Protein product: CASSVGQGEAFF. This chain joins TRBV9 and TRBJ1-1; tentatively, D is TRBD1 (5 bases). CDR3 length: 12 amino acids. The germline CDR1 and CDR2 sequences are SGDLS and YYNGEE. V dropped 0 bases and J dropped 7 bases, with 7 bases sitting between them.

The chain combines TRBV7-2 with TRBJ2-1; TRBD2 agrees at 9 bases. The CDR3 covers 15 residues. V was clipped by 3 bases and J by 8 bases; unmatched bases: 8. Germline V gives CDR1 SGHTA, CDR2 FQGNSA. CDR3 amino acids: CASSFMSGTSYEQFF. The CDR3 DNA reads TGTGCCAGCAGCTTCATGTCCGGGACTAGCTATGAGCAGTTCTTC.

The rearrangement uses TRBV20-1 and TRBJ2-1; D is uncertain. Germline V gene lookup returns CDR1 DFQATT and CDR2 SNEGSKA (reference sequence). The CDR3 has 11 residues. Trimming shortened V by 8 bases and J by 9 bases, and 14 bases separated the two germline ends. The CDR3 DNA reads as TGCAGTACAAATCGACTGGCTGAGCAGTTCTTC. Protein product: CSTNRLAEQFF.

The genes are TRBV28 and TRBJ1-1, with D unclear. Germline V gene lookup returns CDR1 MDHEN and CDR2 SYDVKM. The V gene lost 7 bases and the J gene lost 3 bases, with 9 bases spanning the gap. CDR3 length: 12 residues. CDR3 in DNA: TGTGCCAGCATTCAAGCTGACACTGAAGCTTTCTTT. This gives the protein CASIQADTEAFF.

The chain is built from TRBV19 and TRBJ2-4; TRBD1 matches 8 bases. The CDR3 has 19 residues. V gave up 0 bases and J gave up 0 bases; unmatched junction bases: 10. Germline CDR1 is LNHDA and CDR2 is SQIVND (reference sequence). The CDR3 sequence: CASSIDNRWTGPAKNIQYF. In DNA form, the CDR3 reads TGTGCCAGTAGTATAGATAACCGGTGGACAGGGCCAGCCAAAAACATTCAGTACTTC. Drawing the rest from reference TRBV19 and TRBJ2-4, the complete variable domain is DGGITQSPKYLFRKEGQNVTLSCEQNLNHDAMYWYRQDPGQGLRLIYYSQIVNDFQKGDIAEGYSVSREKKESFPLTVTSAQKNPTAFYLCASSIDNRWTGPAKNIQYFGAGTRLSVL.

A few counts support this clone. The chain links TRBV2 to TRBJ2-1; TRBD2 aligns across 8 bases. This CDR3 comprises 15 residues. The junction had 9 bases not matched to a gene; V was cut back by 3 bases and J by 8 bases. In germline, CDR1 is SNHLY, CDR2 FYNNEI. The DNA for the CDR3 is TGTGCCAGCAGTGACCCCGGGACTAGTATTCATGAGCAGTTCTTC. This gives the protein CASSDPGTSIHEQFF. Drawing the rest from reference TRBV2 and TRBJ2-1, the complete variable domain is EPEVTQTPSHQVTQMGQEVILRCVPISNHLYFYWYRQILGQKVEFLVSFYNNEISEKSEIFDDQFSVERPDGSNFTLKIRSTKLEDSAMYFCASSDPGTSIHEQFFGPGTRLTVL.